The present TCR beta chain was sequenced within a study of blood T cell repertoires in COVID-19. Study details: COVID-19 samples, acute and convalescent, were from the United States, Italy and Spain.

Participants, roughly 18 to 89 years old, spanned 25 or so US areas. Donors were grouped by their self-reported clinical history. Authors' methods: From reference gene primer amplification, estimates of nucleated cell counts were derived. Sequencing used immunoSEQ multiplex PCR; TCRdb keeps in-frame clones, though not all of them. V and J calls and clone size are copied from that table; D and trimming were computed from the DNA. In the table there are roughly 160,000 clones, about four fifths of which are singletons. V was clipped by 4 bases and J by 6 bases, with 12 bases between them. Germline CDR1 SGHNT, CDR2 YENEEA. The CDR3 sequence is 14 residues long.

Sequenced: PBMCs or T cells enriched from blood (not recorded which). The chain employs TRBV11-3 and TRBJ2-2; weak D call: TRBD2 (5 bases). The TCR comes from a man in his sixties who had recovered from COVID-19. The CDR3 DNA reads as TGTGCCAGCAGCTCCCCTCCGGGGTCCGGGGAGCTGTTTTTT. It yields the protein CASSSPPGSGELFF.